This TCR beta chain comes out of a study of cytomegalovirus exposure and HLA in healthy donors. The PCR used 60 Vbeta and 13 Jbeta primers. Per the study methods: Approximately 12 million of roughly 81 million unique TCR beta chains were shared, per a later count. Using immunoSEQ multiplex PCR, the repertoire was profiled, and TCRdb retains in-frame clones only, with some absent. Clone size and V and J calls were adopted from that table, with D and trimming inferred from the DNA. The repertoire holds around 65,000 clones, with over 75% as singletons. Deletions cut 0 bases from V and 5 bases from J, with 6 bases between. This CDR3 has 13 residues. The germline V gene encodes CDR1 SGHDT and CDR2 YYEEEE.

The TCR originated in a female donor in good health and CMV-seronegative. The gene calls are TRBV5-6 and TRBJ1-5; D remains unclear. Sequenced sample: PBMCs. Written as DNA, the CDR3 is TGTGCCAGCAGCTTGGAGAGAGATCAGCCCCAGCATTTT. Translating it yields CASSLERDQPQHF.